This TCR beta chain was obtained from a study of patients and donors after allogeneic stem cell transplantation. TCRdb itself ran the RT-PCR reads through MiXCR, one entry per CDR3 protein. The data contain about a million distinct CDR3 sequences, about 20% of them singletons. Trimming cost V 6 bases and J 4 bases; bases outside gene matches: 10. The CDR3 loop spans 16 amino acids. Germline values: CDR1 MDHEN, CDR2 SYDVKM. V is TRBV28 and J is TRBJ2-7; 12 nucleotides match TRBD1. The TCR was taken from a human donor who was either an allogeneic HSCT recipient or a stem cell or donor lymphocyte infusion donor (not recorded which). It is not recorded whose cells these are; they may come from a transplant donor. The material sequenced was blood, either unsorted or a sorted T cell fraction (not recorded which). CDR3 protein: CASRNSGGQGAYEQYF. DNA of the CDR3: TGTGCCAGCAGAAATTCCGGGGGACAGGGGGCTTACGAGCAGTACTTC.